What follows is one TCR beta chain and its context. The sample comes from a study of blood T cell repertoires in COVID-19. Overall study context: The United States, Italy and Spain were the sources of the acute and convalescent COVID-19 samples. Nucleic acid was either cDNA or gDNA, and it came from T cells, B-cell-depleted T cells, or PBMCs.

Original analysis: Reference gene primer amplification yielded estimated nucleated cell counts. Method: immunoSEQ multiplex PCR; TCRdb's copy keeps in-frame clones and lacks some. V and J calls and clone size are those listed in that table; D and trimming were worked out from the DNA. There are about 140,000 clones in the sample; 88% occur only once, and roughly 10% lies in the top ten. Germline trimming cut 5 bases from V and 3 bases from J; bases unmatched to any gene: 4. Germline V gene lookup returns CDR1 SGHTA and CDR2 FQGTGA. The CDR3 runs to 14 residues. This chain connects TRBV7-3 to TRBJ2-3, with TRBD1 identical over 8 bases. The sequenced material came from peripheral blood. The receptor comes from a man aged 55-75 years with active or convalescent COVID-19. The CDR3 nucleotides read TGTGCCAGCAGCCGCGGACAGGGAACAGATACGCAGTATTTT. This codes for CASSRGQGTDTQYF.